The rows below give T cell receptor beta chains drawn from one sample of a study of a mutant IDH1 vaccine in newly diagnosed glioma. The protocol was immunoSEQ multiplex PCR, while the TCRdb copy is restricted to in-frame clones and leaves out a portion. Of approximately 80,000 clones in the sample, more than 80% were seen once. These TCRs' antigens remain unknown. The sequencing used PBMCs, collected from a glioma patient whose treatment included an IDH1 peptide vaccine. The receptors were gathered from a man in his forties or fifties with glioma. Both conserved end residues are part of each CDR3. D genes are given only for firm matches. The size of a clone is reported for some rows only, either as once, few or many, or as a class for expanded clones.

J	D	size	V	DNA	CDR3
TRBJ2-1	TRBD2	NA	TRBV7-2	TGTGCCAGCAGCTTAGTGGCTGGGGTCGGGGGGGCCGTGAATGAGCAGTTCTTC	CASSLVAGVGGAVNEQFF
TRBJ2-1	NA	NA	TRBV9	TGTGCCAGCAGCGTCTATCTTGGGAATGAGCAGTTCTTC	CASSVYLGNEQFF
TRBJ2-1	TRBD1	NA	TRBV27	TGTGCCAGCAGTCCCGGACAGGGACAGGCCTCCTTGGGGAATAAGCAGTTCTTC	CASSPGQGQASLGNKQFF
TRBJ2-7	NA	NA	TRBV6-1	TGTGCCAGCAGTGAAGAGGGGGGAGGGGCCTACGAGCAGTACTTC	CASSEEGGGAYEQYF
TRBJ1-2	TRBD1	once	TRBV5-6	TGTGCCAGCAGCTTAACAGGGGCAGAGTATGGCTACACCTTC	CASSLTGAEYGYTF
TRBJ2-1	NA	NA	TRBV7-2	TGTGCCAGCAGCTTTAGAAACAAAACCACCCGCTACAATGAGCAGTTCTTC	CASSFRNKTTRYNEQFF
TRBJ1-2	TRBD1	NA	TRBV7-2	TGTGCCAGCAGCTTAATCCGTGGACAGGGGGACGCTGGCTACACCTTC	CASSLIRGQGDAGYTF
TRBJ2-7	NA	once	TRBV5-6	TGTGCCAGCAGCTTTAATCAGGGGAGAGGGTCCTACGAGCAGTACTTC	CASSFNQGRGSYEQYF
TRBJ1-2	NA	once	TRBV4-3	TGCGCCAGCAGCCAAGAATATGGAGCCACCCGGAGCTATGGCTACACCTTC	CASSQEYGATRSYGYTF
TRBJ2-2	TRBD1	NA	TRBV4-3	TGCGCCAGCAGCCAAGAAGGGACAGGGGGCATCGGGGAGCTGTTTTTT	CASSQEGTGGIGELFF
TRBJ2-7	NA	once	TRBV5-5	TGTGCCAGCAGCTTGCGATGGGTTTACGAGCAGTACTTC	CASSLRWVYEQYF
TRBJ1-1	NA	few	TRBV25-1	TGTGCCAGCAGGACCCCCCCAGGAGACACTGAAGCTTTCTTT	CASRTPPGDTEAFF
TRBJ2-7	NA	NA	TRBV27	TGTGCCAGCAGTTCCCCTTACTCCTACGAGCAGTACTTC	CASSSPYSYEQYF
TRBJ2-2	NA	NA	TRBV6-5	TGTGCCAGCAGTTACGGCGGGAACACCGGGGAGCTGTTTTTT	CASSYGGNTGELFF
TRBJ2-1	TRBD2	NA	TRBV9	TGTGCCAGCAGCGTAGAGACTAGCGGAGAAATCTTCTTC	CASSVETSGEIFF
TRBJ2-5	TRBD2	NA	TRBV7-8	TGTGCCAGCAGTCGGGACTGGGCGGGGGGGACCCAGTACTTC	CASSRDWAGGTQYF
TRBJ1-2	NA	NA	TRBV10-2	TGCGCCAGCAGCCGAGAACAGGAGGGGTCCTATGGCTACACCTTC	CASSREQEGSYGYTF
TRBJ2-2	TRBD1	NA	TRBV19	TGTGCCAGTAGCCCCGGGACAGGGGTCGTCACCGGGGAGCTGTTTTTT	CASSPGTGVVTGELFF